This T cell receptor (beta chain) was recorded in a study of Ad26.COV2.S vaccination and SARS-CoV-2 variants. Looking at the study overall: Enrollment placed the donor in the COV1001 Ad26.COV2.S trial arm.

Only in-frame clones appear in the TCRdb table, and some are missing; sequencing was by immunoSEQ multiplex PCR. The table lists 400,000 to 450,000 clones, 92% of them singletons, with 1.5% to 2% in the top ten. Study-wide results and limits: Vaccine recipients and placebo recipients showed similar non-spike TCR breadth.

Treatment defined: approximately 18 received Ad26.COV2.S at low or high dose, single or two shots; 5 received placebo; per-sample allocation not given. Following the first vaccine or placebo injection, samples were taken on day 63. The donor's status was that of an adult aged 18-55 years in Boston. As its vector, the vaccine had Ad26, which expressed Wuhan-strain SARS-CoV-2 spike. With respect to this clone: Its matching antigen is unknown.

Sequencing used peripheral blood, obtained in a trial of Ad26.COV2.S vaccine versus placebo. The source of this sequence is a person between 18 and 60 years old who received the Ad26.COV2.S COVID-19 vaccine or a placebo.

The CDR3 region is CASSHPGQGDSGNTIYF. The CDR3 DNA sequence: TGCGCCAGCAGCCACCCGGGACAGGGAGACTCTGGAAACACCATATATTTT. The chain links TRBV4-1 to TRBJ1-3; TRBD1 matches 9 bases. The germline V gene encodes CDR1 MGHRA and CDR2 YSYEKL. The CDR3 sequence is 17 residues long. V gave up 3 bases and J gave up 0 bases; unmatched junction bases: 6.